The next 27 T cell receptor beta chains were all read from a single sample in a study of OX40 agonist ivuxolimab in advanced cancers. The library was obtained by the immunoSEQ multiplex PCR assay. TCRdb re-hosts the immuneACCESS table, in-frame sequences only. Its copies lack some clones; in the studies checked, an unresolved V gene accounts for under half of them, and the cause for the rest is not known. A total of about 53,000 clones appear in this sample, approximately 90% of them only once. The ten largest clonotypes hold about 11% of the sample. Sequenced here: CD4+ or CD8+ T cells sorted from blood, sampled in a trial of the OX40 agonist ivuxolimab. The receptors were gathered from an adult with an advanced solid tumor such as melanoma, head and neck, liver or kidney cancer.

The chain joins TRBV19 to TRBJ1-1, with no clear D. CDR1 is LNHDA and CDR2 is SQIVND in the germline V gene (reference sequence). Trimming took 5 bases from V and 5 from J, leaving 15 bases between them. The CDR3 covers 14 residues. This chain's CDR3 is CASSFGDAGTEAFF. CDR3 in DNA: TGTGCCAGTAGTTTCGGGGATGCGGGGACTGAAGCTTTCTTT.

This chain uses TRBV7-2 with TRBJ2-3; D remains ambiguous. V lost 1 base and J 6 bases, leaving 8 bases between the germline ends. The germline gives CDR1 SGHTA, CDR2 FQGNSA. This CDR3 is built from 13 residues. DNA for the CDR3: TGTGCCAGCAGCTTAGGAGTCTGGGATACGCAGTATTTT. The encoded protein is CASSLGVWDTQYF.

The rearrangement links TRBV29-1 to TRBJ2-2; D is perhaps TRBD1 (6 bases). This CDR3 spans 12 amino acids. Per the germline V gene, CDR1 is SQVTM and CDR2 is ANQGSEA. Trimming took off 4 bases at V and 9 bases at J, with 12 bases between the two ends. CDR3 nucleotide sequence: TGCAGCGTTGGGCTACAGGGCCGGGAGCTGTTTTTT. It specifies CSVGLQGRELFF.

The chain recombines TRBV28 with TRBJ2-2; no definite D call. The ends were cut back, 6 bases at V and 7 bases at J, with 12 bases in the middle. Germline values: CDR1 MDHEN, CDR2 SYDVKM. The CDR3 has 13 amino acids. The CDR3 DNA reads TGTGCCAGCAGGCAAAGGTTGTTCGGGGAGCTGTTTTTT. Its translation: CASRQRLFGELFF.

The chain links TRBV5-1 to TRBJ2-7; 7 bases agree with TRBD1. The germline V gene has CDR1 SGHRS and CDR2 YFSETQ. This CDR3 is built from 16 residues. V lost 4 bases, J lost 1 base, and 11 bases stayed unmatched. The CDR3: CASSPPTGTTSYEQYF. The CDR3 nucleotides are TGCGCCAGCAGCCCACCGACAGGGACCACTTCCTACGAGCAGTACTTC.

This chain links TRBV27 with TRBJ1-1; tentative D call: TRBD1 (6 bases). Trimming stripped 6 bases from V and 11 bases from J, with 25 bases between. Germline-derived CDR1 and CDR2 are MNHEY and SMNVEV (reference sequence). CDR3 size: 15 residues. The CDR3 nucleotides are TGTGCCAGCAGCTCCGGGACACGGGACGCCGCAGAGGCTTTCTTT. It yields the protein CASSSGTRDAAEAFF.

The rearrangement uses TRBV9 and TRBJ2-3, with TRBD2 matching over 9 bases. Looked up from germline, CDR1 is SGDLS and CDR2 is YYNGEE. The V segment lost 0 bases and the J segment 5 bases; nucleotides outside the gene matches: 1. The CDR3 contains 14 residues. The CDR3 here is CASSVGTSEDTQYF. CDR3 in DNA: TGTGCCAGCAGCGTAGGGACTAGCGAAGATACGCAGTATTTT.

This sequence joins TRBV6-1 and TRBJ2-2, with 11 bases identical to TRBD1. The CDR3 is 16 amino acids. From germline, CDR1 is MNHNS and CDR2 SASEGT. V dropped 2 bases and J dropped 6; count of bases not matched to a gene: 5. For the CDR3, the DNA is TGTGCCAGCAGTGAACTTGGACAGGGGGCGCCCGGGGAGCTGTTTTTT. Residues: CASSELGQGAPGELFF.

The CDR3 sequence is CASSPTGRGYEQYF. The CDR3 DNA reads as TGTGCCAGCAGCCCAACAGGTAGAGGCTACGAGCAGTACTTC. The gene calls are TRBV7-2 and TRBJ2-7; D perhaps matches TRBD1 (5 bases). Germline loops: CDR1 SGHTA, CDR2 FQGNSA. V lost 5 bases and J lost 3, with 14 bases in between. This CDR3 comprises 14 residues. The complete variable domain, with remaining parts taken from reference TRBV7-2 and TRBJ2-7, reads GAGVSQSPSNKVTEKGKDVELRCDPISGHTALYWYRQSLGQGLEFLIYFQGNSAPDKSGLPSDRFSAERTGGSVSTLTIQRTQQEDSAVYLCASSPTGRGYEQYFGPGTRLTVT.

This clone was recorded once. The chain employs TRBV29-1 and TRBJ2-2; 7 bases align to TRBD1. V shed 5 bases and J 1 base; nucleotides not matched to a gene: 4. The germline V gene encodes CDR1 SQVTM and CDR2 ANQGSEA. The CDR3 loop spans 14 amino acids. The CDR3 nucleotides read TGCAGCGTTCCTCGGACAGGGAACACCGGGGAGCTGTTTTTT. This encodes CSVPRTGNTGELFF.

In DNA form, the CDR3 reads TGTGCCAGCAGTCCGTCCAGGTTTACTAGCGGCCTAACAGATACGCAGTATTTT. As protein: CASSPSRFTSGLTDTQYF. This chain links TRBV27 with TRBJ2-3, with 8 bases lining up with TRBD2. The CDR3 totals 18 residues. Germline V gives CDR1 MNHEY, CDR2 SMNVEV (reference sequence). V shed 5 bases, J shed 3 bases, and the junction held 16 bases outside the gene matches.

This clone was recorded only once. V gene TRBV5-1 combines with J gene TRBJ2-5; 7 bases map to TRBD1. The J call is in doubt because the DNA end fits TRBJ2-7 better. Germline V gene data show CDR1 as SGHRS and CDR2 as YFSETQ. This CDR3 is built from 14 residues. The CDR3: CASSFTGESYEQYF. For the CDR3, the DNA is TGCGCCAGCAGCTTCACAGGGGAGTCCTACGAGCAGTACTTC.

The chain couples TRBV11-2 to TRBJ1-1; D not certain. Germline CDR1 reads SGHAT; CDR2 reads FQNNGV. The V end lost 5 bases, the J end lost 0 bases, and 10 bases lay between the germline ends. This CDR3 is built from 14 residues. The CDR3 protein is CASSNGPLNTEAFF. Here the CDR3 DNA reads TGTGCCAGCAGCAACGGACCGCTGAACACTGAAGCTTTCTTT.

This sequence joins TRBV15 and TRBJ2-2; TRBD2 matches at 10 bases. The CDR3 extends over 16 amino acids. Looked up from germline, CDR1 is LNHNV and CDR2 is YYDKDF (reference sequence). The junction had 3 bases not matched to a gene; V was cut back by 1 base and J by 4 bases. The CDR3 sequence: CATSRAGLAVTGELFF. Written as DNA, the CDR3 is TGTGCCACCAGCAGAGCTGGACTAGCGGTCACCGGGGAGCTGTTTTTT.

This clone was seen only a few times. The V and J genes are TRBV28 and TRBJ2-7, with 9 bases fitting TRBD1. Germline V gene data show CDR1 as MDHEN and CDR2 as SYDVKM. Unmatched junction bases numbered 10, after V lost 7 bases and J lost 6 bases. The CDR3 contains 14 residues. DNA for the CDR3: TGTGCCAGCAACTTCCCGGGACAGGGATTCGAGCAGTACTTC. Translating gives CASNFPGQGFEQYF.

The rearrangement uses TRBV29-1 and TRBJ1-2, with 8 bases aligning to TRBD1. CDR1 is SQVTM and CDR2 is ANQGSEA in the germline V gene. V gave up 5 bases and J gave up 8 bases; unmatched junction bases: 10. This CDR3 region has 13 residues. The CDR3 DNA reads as TGCAGCGTTCGTTTCCAGGGGGCGCGAGGCTACACCTTC. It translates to CSVRFQGARGYTF.

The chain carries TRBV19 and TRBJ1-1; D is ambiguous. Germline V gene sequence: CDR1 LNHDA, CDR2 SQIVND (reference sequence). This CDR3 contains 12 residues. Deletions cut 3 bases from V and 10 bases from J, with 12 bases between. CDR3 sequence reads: CASSIEGSGAFF. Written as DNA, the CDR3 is TGTGCCAGTAGTATCGAGGGTAGTGGAGCTTTCTTT.

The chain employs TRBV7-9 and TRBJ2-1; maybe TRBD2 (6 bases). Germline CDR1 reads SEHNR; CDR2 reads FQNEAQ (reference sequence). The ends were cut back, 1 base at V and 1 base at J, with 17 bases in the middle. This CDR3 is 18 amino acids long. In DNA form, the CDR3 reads TGTGCCAGCAGCTTAGGGTATGTGCGGGGTTATTCCTACAATGAGCAGTTCTTC. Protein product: CASSLGYVRGYSYNEQFF.

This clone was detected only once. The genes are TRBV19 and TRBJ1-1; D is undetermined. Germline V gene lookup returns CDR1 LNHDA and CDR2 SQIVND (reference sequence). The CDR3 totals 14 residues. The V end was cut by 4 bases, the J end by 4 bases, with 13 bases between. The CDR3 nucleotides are TGTGCCAGTAGTACCCAGCTGGGCTCCACTGAAGCTTTCTTT. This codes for CASSTQLGSTEAFF.

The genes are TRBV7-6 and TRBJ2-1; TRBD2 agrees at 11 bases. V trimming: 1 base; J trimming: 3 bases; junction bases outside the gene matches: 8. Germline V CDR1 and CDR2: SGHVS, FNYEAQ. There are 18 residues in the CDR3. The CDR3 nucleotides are TGTGCCAGCAGCTTAGGCGGGGCTAGCGGGGGGATCTACAATGAGCAGTTCTTC. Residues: CASSLGGASGGIYNEQFF.

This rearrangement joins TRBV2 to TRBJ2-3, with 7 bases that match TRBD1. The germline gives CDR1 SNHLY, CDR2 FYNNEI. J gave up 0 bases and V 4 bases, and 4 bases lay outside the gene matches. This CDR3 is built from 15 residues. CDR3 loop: CASSGGTASTDTQYF. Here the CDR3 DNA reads TGTGCCAGCAGTGGGGGGACAGCTAGCACAGATACGCAGTATTTT.

CDR3 DNA: TGCAGCGTTGAGTCAGCAGGGGCAAGCACTGAAGCTTTCTTT. Translating it yields CSVESAGASTEAFF. The chain couples TRBV29-1 to TRBJ1-1; D possibly corresponds to TRBD1 (6 bases). The germline V and J ends were trimmed by 3 bases and 4 bases, with 15 bases remaining between them. Germline values: CDR1 SQVTM, CDR2 ANQGSEA. This CDR3 has 14 amino acids.

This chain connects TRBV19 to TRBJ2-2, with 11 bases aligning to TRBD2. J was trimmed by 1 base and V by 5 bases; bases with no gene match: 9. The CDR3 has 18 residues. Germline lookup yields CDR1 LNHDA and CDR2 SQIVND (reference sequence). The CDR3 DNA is TGTGCCAGTAGTCTCGTGGTCCTAGCGGGAGGGAACACCGGGGAGCTGTTTTTT. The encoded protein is CASSLVVLAGGNTGELFF. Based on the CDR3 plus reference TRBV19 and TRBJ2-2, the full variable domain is DGGITQSPKYLFRKEGQNVTLSCEQNLNHDAMYWYRQDPGQGLRLIYYSQIVNDFQKGDIAEGYSVSREKKESFPLTVTSAQKNPTAFYLCASSLVVLAGGNTGELFFGEGSRLTVL.

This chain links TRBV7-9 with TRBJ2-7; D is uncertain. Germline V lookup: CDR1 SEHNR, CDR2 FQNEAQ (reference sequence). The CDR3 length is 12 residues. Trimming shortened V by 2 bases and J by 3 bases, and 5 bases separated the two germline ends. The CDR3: CASSLISYEQYF. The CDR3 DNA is TGTGCCAGCAGCTTAATTAGCTACGAGCAGTACTTC.

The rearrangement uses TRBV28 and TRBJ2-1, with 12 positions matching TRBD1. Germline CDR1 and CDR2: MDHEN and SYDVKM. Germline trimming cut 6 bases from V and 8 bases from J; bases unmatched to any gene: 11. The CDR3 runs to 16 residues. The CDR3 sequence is CASSRGGTGGIHEQFF. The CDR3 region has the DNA TGTGCCAGCAGCCGGGGAGGGACAGGGGGCATACATGAGCAGTTCTTC.

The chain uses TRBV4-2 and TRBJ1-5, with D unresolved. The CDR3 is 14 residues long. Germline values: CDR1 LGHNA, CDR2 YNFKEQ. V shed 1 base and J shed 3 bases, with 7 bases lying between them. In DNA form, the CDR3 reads TGTGCCAGCAGCCAAGTATTCGACAATCAGCCCCAGCATTTT. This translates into CASSQVFDNQPQHF.

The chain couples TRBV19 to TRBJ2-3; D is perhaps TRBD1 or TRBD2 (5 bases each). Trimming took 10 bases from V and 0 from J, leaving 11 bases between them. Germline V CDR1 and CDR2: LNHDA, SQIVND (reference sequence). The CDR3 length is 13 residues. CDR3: CATGADSTDTQYF. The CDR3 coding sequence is TGTGCCACCGGGGCGGACAGCACAGATACGCAGTATTTT.